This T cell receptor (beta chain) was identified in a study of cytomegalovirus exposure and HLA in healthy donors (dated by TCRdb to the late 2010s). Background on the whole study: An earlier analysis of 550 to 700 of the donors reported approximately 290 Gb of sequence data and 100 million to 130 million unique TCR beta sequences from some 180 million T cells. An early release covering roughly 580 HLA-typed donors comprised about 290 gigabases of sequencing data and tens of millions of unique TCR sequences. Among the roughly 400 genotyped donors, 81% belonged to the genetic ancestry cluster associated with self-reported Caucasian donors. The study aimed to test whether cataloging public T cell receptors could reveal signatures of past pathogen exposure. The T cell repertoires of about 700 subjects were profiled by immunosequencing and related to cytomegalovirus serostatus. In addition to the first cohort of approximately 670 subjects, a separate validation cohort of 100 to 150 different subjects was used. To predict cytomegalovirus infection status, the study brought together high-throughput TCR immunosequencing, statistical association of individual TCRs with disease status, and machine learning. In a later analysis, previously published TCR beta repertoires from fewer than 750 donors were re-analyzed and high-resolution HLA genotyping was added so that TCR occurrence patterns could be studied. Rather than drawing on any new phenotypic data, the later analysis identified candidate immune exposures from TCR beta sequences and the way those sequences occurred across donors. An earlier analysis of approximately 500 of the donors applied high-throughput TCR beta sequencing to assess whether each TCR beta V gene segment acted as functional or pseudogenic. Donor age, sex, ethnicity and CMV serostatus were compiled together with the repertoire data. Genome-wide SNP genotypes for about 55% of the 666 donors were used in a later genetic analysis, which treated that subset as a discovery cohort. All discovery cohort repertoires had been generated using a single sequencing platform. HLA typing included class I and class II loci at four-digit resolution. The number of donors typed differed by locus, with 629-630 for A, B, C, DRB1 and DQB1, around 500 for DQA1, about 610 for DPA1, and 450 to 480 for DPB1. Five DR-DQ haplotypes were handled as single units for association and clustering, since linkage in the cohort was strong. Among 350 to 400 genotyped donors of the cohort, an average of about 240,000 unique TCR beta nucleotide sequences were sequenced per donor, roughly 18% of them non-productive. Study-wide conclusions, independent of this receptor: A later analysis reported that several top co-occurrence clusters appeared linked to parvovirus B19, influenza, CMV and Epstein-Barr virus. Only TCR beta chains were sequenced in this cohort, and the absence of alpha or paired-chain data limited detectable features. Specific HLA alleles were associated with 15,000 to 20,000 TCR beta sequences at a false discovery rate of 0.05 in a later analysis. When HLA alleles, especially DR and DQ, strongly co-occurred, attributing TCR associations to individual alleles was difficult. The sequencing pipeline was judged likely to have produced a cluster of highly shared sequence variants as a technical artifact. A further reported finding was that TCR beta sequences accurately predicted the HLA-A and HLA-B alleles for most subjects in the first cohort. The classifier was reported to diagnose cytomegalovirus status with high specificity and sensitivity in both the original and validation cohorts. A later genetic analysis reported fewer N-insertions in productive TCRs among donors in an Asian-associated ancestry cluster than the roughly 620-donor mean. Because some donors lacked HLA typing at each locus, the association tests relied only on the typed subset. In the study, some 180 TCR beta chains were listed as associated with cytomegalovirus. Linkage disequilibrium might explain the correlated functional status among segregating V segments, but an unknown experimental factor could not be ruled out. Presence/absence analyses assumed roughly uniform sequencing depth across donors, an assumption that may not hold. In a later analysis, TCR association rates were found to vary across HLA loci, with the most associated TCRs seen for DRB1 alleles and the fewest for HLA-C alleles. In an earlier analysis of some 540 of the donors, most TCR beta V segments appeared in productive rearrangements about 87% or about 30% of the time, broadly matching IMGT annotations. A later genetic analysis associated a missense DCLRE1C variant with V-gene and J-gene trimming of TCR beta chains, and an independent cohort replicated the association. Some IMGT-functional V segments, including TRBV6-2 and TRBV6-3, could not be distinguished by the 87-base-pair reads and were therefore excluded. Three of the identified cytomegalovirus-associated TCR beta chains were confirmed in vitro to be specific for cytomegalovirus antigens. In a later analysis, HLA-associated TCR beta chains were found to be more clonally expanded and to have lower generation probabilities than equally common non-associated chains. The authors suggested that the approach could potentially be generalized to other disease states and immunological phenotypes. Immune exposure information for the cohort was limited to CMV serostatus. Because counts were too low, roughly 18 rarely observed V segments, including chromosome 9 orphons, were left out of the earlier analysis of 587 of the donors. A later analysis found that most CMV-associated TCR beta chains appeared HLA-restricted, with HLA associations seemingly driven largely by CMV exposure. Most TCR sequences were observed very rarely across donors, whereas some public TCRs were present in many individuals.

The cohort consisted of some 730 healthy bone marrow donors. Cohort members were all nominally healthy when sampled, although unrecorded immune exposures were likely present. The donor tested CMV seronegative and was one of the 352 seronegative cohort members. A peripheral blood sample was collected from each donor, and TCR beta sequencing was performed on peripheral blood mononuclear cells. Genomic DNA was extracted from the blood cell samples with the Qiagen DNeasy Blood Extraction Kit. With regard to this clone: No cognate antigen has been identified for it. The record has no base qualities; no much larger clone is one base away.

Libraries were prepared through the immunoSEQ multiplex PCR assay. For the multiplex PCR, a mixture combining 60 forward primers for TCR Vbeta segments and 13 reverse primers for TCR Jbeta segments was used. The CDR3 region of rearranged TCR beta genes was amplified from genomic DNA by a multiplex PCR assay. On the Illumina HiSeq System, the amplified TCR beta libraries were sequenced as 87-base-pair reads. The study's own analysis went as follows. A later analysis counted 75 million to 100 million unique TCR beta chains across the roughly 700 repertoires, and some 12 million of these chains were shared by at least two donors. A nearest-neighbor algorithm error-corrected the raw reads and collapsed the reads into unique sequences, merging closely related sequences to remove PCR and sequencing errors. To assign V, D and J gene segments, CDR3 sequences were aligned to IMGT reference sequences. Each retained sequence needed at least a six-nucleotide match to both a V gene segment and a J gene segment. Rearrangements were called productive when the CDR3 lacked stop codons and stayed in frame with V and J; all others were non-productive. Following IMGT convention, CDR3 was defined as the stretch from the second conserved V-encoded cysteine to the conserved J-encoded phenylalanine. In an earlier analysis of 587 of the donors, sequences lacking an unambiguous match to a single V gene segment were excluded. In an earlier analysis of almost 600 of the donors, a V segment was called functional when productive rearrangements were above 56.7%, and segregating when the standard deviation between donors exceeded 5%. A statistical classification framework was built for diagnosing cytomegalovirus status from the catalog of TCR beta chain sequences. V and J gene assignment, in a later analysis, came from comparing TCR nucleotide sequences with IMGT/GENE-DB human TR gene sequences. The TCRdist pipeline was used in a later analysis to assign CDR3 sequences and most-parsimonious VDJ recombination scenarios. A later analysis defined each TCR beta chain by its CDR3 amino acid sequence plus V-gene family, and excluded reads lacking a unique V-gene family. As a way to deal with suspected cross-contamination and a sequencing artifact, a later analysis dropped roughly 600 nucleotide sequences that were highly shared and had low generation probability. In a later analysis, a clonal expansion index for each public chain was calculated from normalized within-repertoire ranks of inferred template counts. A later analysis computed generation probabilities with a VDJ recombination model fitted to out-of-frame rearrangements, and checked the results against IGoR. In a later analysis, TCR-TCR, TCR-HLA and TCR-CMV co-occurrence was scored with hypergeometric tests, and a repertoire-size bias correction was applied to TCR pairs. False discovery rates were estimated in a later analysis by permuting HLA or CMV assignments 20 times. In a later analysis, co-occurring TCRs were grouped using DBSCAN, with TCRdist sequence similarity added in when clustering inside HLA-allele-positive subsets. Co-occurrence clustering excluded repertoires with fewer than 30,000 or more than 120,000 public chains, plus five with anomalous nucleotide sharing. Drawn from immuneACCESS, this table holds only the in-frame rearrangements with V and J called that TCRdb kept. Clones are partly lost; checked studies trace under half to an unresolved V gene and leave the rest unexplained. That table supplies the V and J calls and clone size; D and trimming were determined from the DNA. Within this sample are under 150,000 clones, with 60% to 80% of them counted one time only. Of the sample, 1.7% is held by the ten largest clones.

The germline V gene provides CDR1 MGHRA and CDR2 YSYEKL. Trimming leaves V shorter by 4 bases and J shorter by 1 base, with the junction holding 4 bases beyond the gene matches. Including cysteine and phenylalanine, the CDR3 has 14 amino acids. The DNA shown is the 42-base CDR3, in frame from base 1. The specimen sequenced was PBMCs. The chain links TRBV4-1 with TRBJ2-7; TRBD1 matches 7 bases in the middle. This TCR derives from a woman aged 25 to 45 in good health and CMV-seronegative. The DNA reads TGCGCCAGCAGCCGCACAGGGGCTTCCTACGAGCAGTACTTC. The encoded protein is CASSRTGASYEQYF.